One sample yielded the 10 T cell receptor beta chains listed below, sequenced in a study of glioma-infiltrating T cells. Using RNA template, CDR3s of TCR alpha and beta were amplified with iRepertoire arm-PCR. From the multiplex PCR reads, TCRdb called clonotypes with MiXCR, one entry per CDR3 protein. Of around 100,000 distinct CDR3 sequences in the sample, roughly 30% were seen once. The specimen sequenced was glioma tissue, nonneoplastic brain tissue, or PBMCs (not recorded which). The receptors derive from a human donor with low-grade glioma or glioblastoma, undergoing nonglioma brain surgery, or in good health (not recorded which).

This clonotype was recorded a few times. V is TRBV7-6 and J is TRBJ1-5; weak D call: TRBD1 (6 bases). Germline V gene data show CDR1 as SGHVS and CDR2 as FNYEAQ. The CDR3 extends over 16 amino acids. Trimming took off 1 base at V and 4 bases at J, with 14 bases between the two ends. The CDR3 sequence: CASSLVAGQYNQPQHF. CDR3 DNA sequence: TGTGCCAGCAGCTTAGTAGCAGGACAGTATAATCAGCCCCAGCATTTT.

This clonotype was counted at least ten times. The chain has TRBV6-1 and TRBJ1-5, with D perhaps matching TRBD1 (6 bases). Germline CDR1 is MNHNS and CDR2 is SASEGT. The ends were cut back, 7 bases at V and 3 bases at J, with 22 bases in the middle. This CDR3 contains 17 residues. The CDR3, as DNA: TGTGCCAGCATTGATCCTGAAGGCGACAGGACCAATCAGCCCCAGCATTTT. Encoded protein: CASIDPEGDRTNQPQHF.

The sample holds many counts of this clonotype. The chain carries TRBV6-1 and TRBJ2-2; D not resolved. This CDR3 has 15 amino acids. The germline V gene encodes CDR1 MNHNS and CDR2 SASEGT. V was clipped by 6 bases and J by 0 bases, with 11 bases between them. The CDR3 reads CASRWALTNTGELFF. Written as DNA, the CDR3 is TGTGCCAGCAGATGGGCCCTAACGAACACCGGGGAGCTGTTTTTT.

This clonotype appeared a few times. This chain uses TRBV29-1 with TRBJ1-1; D is uncertain. Germline V CDR1 and CDR2: SQVTM, ANQGSEA. The CDR3 extends over 13 amino acids. The germline V and J ends were trimmed by 7 bases and 10 bases, with 22 bases remaining between them. The CDR3 DNA is TGCAGCGCCAATGGGAGGAGAGCAGGTGGAGCTTTCTTT. Amino acid sequence: CSANGRRAGGAFF.

The chain is built from TRBV5-5 and TRBJ2-7; 9 positions agree with TRBD1. This CDR3 has 15 residues. Losses at the gene ends were 2 bases for V and 2 bases for J; bases not matched to a gene: 5. Per germline, CDR1 SGHKS and CDR2 YYEKEE (reference sequence). CDR3 loop: CASSLRDRDTYEQYF. The CDR3 DNA follows: TGTGCCAGCAGCTTAAGGGACAGGGACACCTACGAGCAGTACTTC.

In the case of this clonotype: At one end, the junction sequence differs from germline, possibly due to a read error. This chain uses TRBV6-1 with TRBJ2-4; the match to TRBD2 covers 8 bases. Germline CDR1 reads MNHNS; CDR2 reads SASEGT. The CDR3 loop spans 15 amino acids. CDR3 loop: CASTPGGGSKNIQCF. CDR3 coding DNA: TGTGCCAGCACTCCGGGAGGGGGGAGCAAAAACATTCAGTGCTTC.

The chain recombines TRBV29-1 with TRBJ1-2; TRBD1 might be the D (5 bases). In germline, CDR1 is SQVTM, CDR2 ANQGSEA. The CDR3 contains 14 residues. Trimming cost V 5 bases and J 5 bases, with 18 bases left between them. In DNA, the CDR3 is TGCAGCGTTTATAAAGCCGGGACGGATTATGGCTACACCTTC. Translation: CSVYKAGTDYGYTF.

This clonotype appeared once. CDR3 DNA sequence: TGTGCCAGCAGTCTCGACCGATCAAGGCATCAAGCAACTAATGAAAAACTGTTTTTT. Translation: CASSLDRSRHQATNEKLFF. The chain links TRBV2 to TRBJ1-4; no clear D. Germline V gene lookup returns CDR1 SNHLY and CDR2 FYNNEI. V lost 5 bases, J lost 0 bases, and 22 bases lay in between. This CDR3 comprises 19 residues.

This clonotype was counted at least ten times. The chain couples TRBV20-1 to TRBJ1-2; D remains ambiguous. Germline V lookup: CDR1 DFQATT, CDR2 SNEGSKA (reference sequence). Trimming took off 3 bases at V and 4 bases at J, with 15 bases between the two ends. This CDR3 comprises 14 residues. CDR3 in DNA: TGCAGTGCTAGGGGCAGGCCAGCGGTCTATGGCTACACCTTC. It translates to CSARGRPAVYGYTF.

This clonotype has at least ten counts. The chain combines TRBV7-2 with TRBJ1-1; D not resolved. Looked up from germline, CDR1 is SGHTA and CDR2 is FQGNSA. The CDR3 is made up of 13 amino acids. V gave up 5 bases and J gave up 11 bases, with 18 bases separating them. CDR3 DNA: TGTGCCAGCAGCAAACAAACCCCAGGAGGGGCTTTCTTT. This encodes CASSKQTPGGAFF.